This record covers a single TCR beta chain. What it binds is unknown. This specimen belongs to a study of T cell repertoires in cytomegalovirus infection. Overall study: An indication of both CMV infection and matching HLA type came from public TCR beta signatures. Findings and caveats of the study: Summed frequency of public TCR beta families distinguished CMV carriers with the relevant HLA. The study found HLA-C-restricted CMV-specific TCR beta clonotypes dominating the ex vivo response.

TCRdb used MiXCR to reprocess the reads, holding one entry per CDR3 protein. Among roughly 240,000 distinct CDR3 sequences, around 6.6% were seen once, and the ten largest hold under 7%. This CDR3 has 14 residues. The germline V and J ends were trimmed by 5 bases and 4 bases, with 14 bases remaining between them. Looked up from germline, CDR1 is SGHTA and CDR2 is FQGNSA. Material for sequencing was PBMCs. This chain joins TRBV7-2 and TRBJ1-2, with unresolved D. This receptor was identified in a human donor in good health (CMV status not recorded). Some clones in this sample may be carry-over from other donors' samples. The DNA of the CDR3 is TGTGCCAGCAGCCTAGGGTACCACGGCTATGGCTACACCTTC. This encodes CASSLGYHGYGYTF. The full variable domain, rest sourced from reference TRBV7-2 and TRBJ1-2, is GAGVSQSPSNKVTEKGKDVELRCDPISGHTALYWYRQSLGQGLEFLIYFQGNSAPDKSGLPSDRFSAERTGGSVSTLTIQRTQQEDSAVYLCASSLGYHGYGYTFGSGTRLTVV.